This T cell receptor (beta chain) was captured by sequencing in a study of T-cell reconstitution after alpha-beta-depleted transplantation in children (dated by TCRdb to 2015 to 2016). At the level of the whole study: The study quantitatively tracked T-cell immune reconstitution after TCRalphabeta/CD19-depleted allogeneic hematopoietic cell transplantation in children using TCR repertoire profiling.

The library was generated by PCR. Sequencing was carried out with an Illumina HiSeq 2500. To normalize quantification of the TCRbeta repertoire, the TCR libraries were built with molecular barcoding that relied on unique molecular identifiers. TCRdb itself trimmed the public reads at Q25 with fastp, ran MiXCR and retained productive beta chains. For every CDR3 protein sequence, its rows merge into one entry that carries the most common genes and DNA. This sample has 200,000 to 300,000 distinct CDR3 sequences in its table, and over 20% of those were observed once. The biggest ten clones account for over 2.5% of the sample. Turning to this clonotype: What this receptor recognizes is not known. No qualities accompany the bases; no much larger clone lies one base away.

What the authors observed across the whole study: In some patients, high TCRbeta diversity at day 60 was attributed to recipient T cells and intrathymic progenitors that had survived conditioning. About two months after transplant, the apparently early recovery of alphabetaT-cell counts reportedly depended on just several hundred clones that had expanded rapidly and came from non-depleted graft cells. The frequencies of hyperexpanded clones fell over the following months, and after one year, T-cell counts and TCRbeta diversity were mostly attributed to newly produced T cells.

The treatment or condition label, read with the paper, signifies: allogeneic hematopoietic cell transplantation with graft depleted of TCRalphabeta T cells and CD19 B cells. The children who served as transplant recipients had been given grafts of TCRalphabeta/CD19-depleted allogeneic hematopoietic cells. The junction shows trimming of 5 bases on V and 4 bases on J, and the gene matches do not reach 3 bases of it. From the cysteine through the phenylalanine, the CDR3 covers 12 amino acids. The read is trimmed to its CDR3 DNA, 36 bases read in frame from base 1. The germline V gene (reference sequence) supplies CDR1 DFQATT and CDR2 SNEGSKA.

Sequenced material: PBMCs, taken before TCRalphabeta/CD19-depleted stem cell transplant. The chain was built from TRBV20-1 and TRBJ1-2; 8 middle bases align to TRBD1. The origin of this receptor is a girl aged 2-10 years with Fanconi anemia, due to receive a stem cell transplant. The base sequence is TGCAGTGCTTTAACAGGGGGCTATGGCTACACCTTC. Translation gives CSALTGGYGYTF.